This section outlines one T cell receptor (beta chain) sequence together with its context. This sample is part of a study of blood T cell repertoires in COVID-19. Study context: Collection of acute and convalescent COVID-19 samples took place in the United States, Italy and Spain.

The CDR3 loop spans 14 amino acids. V lost 2 bases to trimming and J lost 4 bases, with 11 bases between them. Germline CDR1 MNHEY, CDR2 SVGAGI. Authors' processing steps: Amplification of reference gene primers provided the estimated nucleated cell counts. Profiling relied on immunoSEQ multiplex PCR, and the TCRdb table lists in-frame clones only, not all of them. V and J calls and clone size follow that table, whereas D and trimming were derived from the DNA. The table has 130,000 to 150,000 clones, over 80% seen once. The sample was peripheral blood. The TCR originated in a woman between 40 and 55 years old with active or convalescent COVID-19. V is TRBV6-5 and J is TRBJ1-2; no definite D call. The CDR3 bases are TGTGCCAGCAGTTACGGAGGACCCTTCTATGGCTACACCTTC. It encodes CASSYGGPFYGYTF.